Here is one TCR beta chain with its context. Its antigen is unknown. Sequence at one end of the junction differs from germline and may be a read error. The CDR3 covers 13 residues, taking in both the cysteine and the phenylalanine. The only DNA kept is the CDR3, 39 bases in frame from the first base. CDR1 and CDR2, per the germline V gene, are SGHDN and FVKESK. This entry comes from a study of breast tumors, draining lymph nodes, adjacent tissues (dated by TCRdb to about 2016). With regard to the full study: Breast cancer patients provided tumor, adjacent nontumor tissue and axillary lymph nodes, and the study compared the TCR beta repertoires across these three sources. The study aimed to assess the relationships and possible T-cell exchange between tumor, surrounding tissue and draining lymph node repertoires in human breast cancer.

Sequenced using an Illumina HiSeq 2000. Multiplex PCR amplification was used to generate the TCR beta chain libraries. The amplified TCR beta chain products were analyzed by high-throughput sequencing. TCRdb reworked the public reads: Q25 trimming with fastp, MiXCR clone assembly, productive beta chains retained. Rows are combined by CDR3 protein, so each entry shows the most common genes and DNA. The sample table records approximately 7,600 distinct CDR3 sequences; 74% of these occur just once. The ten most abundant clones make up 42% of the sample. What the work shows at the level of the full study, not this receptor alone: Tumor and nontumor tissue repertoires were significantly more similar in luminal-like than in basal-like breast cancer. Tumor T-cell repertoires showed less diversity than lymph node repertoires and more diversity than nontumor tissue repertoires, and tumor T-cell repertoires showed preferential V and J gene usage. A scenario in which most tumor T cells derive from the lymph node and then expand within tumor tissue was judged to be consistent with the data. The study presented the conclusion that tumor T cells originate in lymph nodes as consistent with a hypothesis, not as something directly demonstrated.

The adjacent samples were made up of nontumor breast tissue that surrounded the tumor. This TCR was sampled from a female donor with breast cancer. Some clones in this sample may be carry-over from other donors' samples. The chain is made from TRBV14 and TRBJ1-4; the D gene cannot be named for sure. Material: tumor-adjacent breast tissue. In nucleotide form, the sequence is TGTGGCAGCAGCCGCCCCCCCGGGGAAAAACTGCTTTTT. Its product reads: CGSSRPPGEKLLF.